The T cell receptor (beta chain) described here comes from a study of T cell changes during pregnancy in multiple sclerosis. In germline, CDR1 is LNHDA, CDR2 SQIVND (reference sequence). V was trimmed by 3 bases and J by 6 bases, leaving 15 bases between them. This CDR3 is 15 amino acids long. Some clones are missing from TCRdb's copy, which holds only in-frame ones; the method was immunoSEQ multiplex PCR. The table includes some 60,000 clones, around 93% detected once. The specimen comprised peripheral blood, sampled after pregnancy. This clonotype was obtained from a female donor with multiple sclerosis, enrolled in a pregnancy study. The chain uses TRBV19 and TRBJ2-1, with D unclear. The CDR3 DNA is TGTGCCAGTAGTATTGTCGCAGCCCCGGGCAATGAGCAGTTCTTC. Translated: CASSIVAAPGNEQFF.